One sample yielded the 22 T cell receptor beta chains listed below, sequenced in a study of yellow fever vaccine responses in identical twins. MiXCR, applied by TCRdb to the RT-PCR reads, yields one record per CDR3 protein. Of some 16,000 distinct CDR3 sequences in the sample, 82% were seen once. The material was T cells from blood (PBMCs), unsorted or a sorted subset (not recorded which), obtained before or after yellow fever vaccination (not recorded which). The receptors were gathered from a woman between 18 and 29 years old who received the yellow fever vaccine.

The chain combines TRBV4-1 with TRBJ2-3; D remains unclear. Germline V gives CDR1 MGHRA, CDR2 YSYEKL. The CDR3 has 11 residues. Between the trimmed V and J ends, which lost 5 bases and 8 bases, there was a span of 8 bases. CDR3 protein: CASSFPGTQYF. CDR3 nucleotide sequence: TGCGCCAGCAGCTTCCCCGGTACGCAGTATTTT.

The chain carries TRBV2 and TRBJ1-2; D is possibly TRBD1 (6 bases). The V gene's germline CDR1 is SNHLY and CDR2 FYNNEI. V was clipped by 3 bases and J by 7 bases, with 15 bases between them. The length of the CDR3 is 14 residues. The CDR3: CASSEQGTVGGYTF. In DNA, the CDR3 is TGTGCCAGCAGTGAGCAGGGGACCGTCGGTGGCTACACCTTC.

V and J are TRBV29-1 and TRBJ2-7; possibly TRBD1 for D (6 bases). The V and J ends lost 4 bases and 6 bases respectively, with 19 bases between them. CDR1 SQVTM and CDR2 ANQGSEA come from the germline V gene. This CDR3 has 14 amino acids. In DNA form, the CDR3 reads TGCAGCGTTGCGAGGACAGTTAATTTCCCCGAGCAGTACTTC. It encodes CSVARTVNFPEQYF.

This clonotype was observed once. The J gene is TRBJ2-1, the V gene TRBV9; no clear D gene. V dropped 3 bases and J dropped 7 bases, with 2 bases sitting between them. CDR1 and CDR2 (germline): SGDLS, YYNGEE. This CDR3 is built from 10 residues. The CDR3: CASSGNEQFF. The CDR3 DNA reads as TGTGCCAGCAGCGGGAATGAGCAGTTCTTC.

This chain uses TRBV7-6 with TRBJ2-1; 8 bases are shared with TRBD2. J gave up 0 bases and V 5 bases, and 6 bases lay outside the gene matches. Germline V lookup: CDR1 SGHVS, CDR2 FNYEAQ. CDR3 length: 16 residues. The CDR3 nucleotides read TGTGCCAGCAGCCTCAAGCGGGGGCCCTCCTACAATGAGCAGTTCTTC. Translating gives CASSLKRGPSYNEQFF.

The rearrangement uses TRBV29-1 and TRBJ2-5, with D tentatively TRBD1 (5 bases). V was pared by 2 bases and J by 13 bases, with 17 bases between. Germline V gives CDR1 SQVTM, CDR2 ANQGSEA. The CDR3 has 12 residues. The CDR3 DNA follows: TGCAGCGTTGAATTCGGTGCAGGGCACCGGTACTTC. Encoded protein: CSVEFGAGHRYF.

The chain links TRBV29-1 to TRBJ2-3, with 8 bases matching TRBD2. This CDR3 has 15 amino acids. V lost 1 base, J lost 3 bases, and 6 bases stayed unmatched. The V gene's germline CDR1 is SQVTM and CDR2 ANQGSEA. CDR3 coding DNA: TGCAGCGTTGAAGGTTGGGTAGCGGGGACAGATACGCAGTATTTT. This gives the protein CSVEGWVAGTDTQYF.

The sample holds one count of this clonotype. The V gene is TRBV20-1, the J gene TRBJ2-1; 7 bases align to TRBD2. CDR1 is DFQATT and CDR2 is SNEGSKA in the germline V gene (reference sequence). V gave up 5 bases and J gave up 3 bases; unmatched junction bases: 10. This CDR3 has 15 amino acids. The CDR3 protein is CSAFKRDGSYNEQFF. The CDR3 nucleotides are TGCAGTGCTTTCAAGCGGGACGGGAGCTACAATGAGCAGTTCTTC.

The V call is TRBV12-3 or TRBV12-4, the J call TRBJ2-1; 8 bases fit TRBD2. The CDR3 extends over 13 amino acids. The ends lost 6 bases at V and 6 bases at J; junction bases unmatched: 4. This CDR3 reads CASRLAAINEQFF. The CDR3 nucleotides read TGTGCCAGCAGACTAGCGGCTATCAATGAGCAGTTCTTC.

The chain couples TRBV28 to TRBJ2-1; D may be TRBD1 (6 bases). Germline values: CDR1 MDHEN, CDR2 SYDVKM. This CDR3 comprises 15 residues. V was shortened by 6 bases and J by 3 bases, with 15 bases between the two germline ends. The CDR3 is CASRPRGNRYNEQFF. CDR3 nucleotide sequence: TGTGCCAGCAGGCCTAGGGGGAACCGCTACAATGAGCAGTTCTTC.

V usage is TRBV11-3 and J usage is TRBJ2-7; D is ambiguous. Germline V lookup: CDR1 SGHNT, CDR2 YENEEA. Trimming cost V 3 bases and J 2 bases, with 11 bases left between them. This CDR3 spans 14 amino acids. CDR3 residues: CASSLCATPYEQYF. The DNA of the CDR3 is TGTGCCAGCAGCTTGTGCGCTACACCCTACGAGCAGTACTTC.

The V and J genes are TRBV29-1 and TRBJ2-2, with 8 bases aligning to TRBD1. The CDR3 is 14 amino acids. J gave up 3 bases and V 7 bases, and 7 bases lay outside the gene matches. CDR1 is SQVTM and CDR2 is ANQGSEA in the germline V gene. CDR3 amino acids: CSGSRGLDTGELFF. The CDR3, as DNA: TGCAGCGGAAGCAGGGGGCTAGACACCGGGGAGCTGTTTTTT.

V gene TRBV29-1 combines with J gene TRBJ2-7; 11 bases agree with TRBD1. V lost 1 base and J lost 2; bases outside the gene matches: 10. Germline lookup yields CDR1 SQVTM and CDR2 ANQGSEA. CDR3 size: 17 residues. Here the CDR3 reads CSVEGTGGAWATYEQYF. DNA of the CDR3: TGCAGCGTTGAAGGGACAGGGGGCGCGTGGGCTACCTACGAGCAGTACTTC.

The gene calls are TRBV6-5 and TRBJ2-7, with a possible D match to TRBD1 (6 bases). V lost 6 bases and J 4 bases, leaving 7 bases between the germline ends. The V gene's germline CDR1 is MNHEY and CDR2 SVGAGI. The CDR3 spans 11 residues. For the CDR3, the DNA is TGTGCCAGCAGGACAGGTTACGAGCAGTACTTC. Its translation: CASRTGYEQYF.

This chain links TRBV7-9 with TRBJ1-2; the D gene is possibly TRBD1 (6 bases). The V end was cut by 5 bases, the J end by 6 bases, with 13 bases between. From germline, CDR1 is SEHNR and CDR2 FQNEAQ (reference sequence). CDR3 length: 13 amino acids. The DNA for the CDR3 is TGTGCCAGCAGCCGTACAGGGAAGGATGGCTACACCTTC. Translated: CASSRTGKDGYTF.

As DNA, the CDR3 is TGTGCCAGCAGCTTAGGAGGGGCTAGCGCGGTATACAGCACAGATACGCAGTATTTT. This translates into CASSLGGASAVYSTDTQYF. The rearrangement links TRBV13 to TRBJ2-3, with TRBD2 as a possible D gene (6 bases). This CDR3 is built from 19 residues. Trimming stripped 0 bases from V and 0 bases from J, with 19 bases between. CDR1 PRHDT and CDR2 FYEKMQ come from the germline V gene (reference sequence). Variable domain in full (rest from reference TRBV13 and TRBJ2-3): AAGVIQSPRHLIKEKRETATLKCYPIPRHDTVYWYQQGPGQDPQFLISFYEKMQSDKGSIPDRFSAQQFSDYHSELNMSSLELGDSALYFCASSLGGASAVYSTDTQYFGPGTRLTVL.

The CDR3 DNA sequence: TGCGCCAGCAGCCAAGGCCCCTACGAGCAGTACTTC. This sequence encodes CASSQGPYEQYF. V usage is TRBV4-1 and J usage is TRBJ2-7; D call uncertain. Germline V gene sequence: CDR1 MGHRA, CDR2 YSYEKL. V was cut by 1 base and J by 2 bases, with 3 bases left in between. This CDR3 contains 12 residues.

CDR3 nucleotides: TGTGCCAGCAGCTTACTCGGGGGTAGTTCATGGGAGCAGTTCTTC. It is translated as CASSLLGGSSWEQFF. The chain joins TRBV14 to TRBJ2-1; perhaps TRBD2 as D (6 bases). CDR1 SGHDN and CDR2 FVKESK come from the germline V gene. This CDR3 region has 15 residues. V dropped 5 bases and J dropped 10 bases, with 21 bases sitting between them. Together with reference TRBV14 and TRBJ2-1, the CDR3 gives the full variable domain: EAGVTQFPSHSVIEKGQTVTLRCDPISGHDNLYWYRRVMGKEIKFLLHFVKESKQDESGMPNNRFLAERTGGTYSTLKVQPAELEDSGVYFCASSLLGGSSWEQFFGPGTRLTVL.

In DNA, the CDR3 is TGTGCCAGCAGCTTGGATCAGTTGAATGAGCAGTTCTTC. It yields the protein CASSLDQLNEQFF. The V call is TRBV7-9, the J call TRBJ2-1; D not certain. CDR1 and CDR2 (germline): SEHNR, FQNEAQ (reference sequence). Trimming left V 3 bases short and J 7 bases short, with 10 bases between. The CDR3 is 13 amino acids.

V usage is TRBV28 and J usage is TRBJ2-7, with TRBD1 identical over 9 bases. The CDR3 has 14 amino acids. J lost 0 bases, V lost 8 bases, and 5 bases had no gene match. In germline, CDR1 is MDHEN, CDR2 SYDVKM. This CDR3 is CASSDRGASYEQYF. In DNA, the CDR3 is TGTGCCAGCTCGGACAGGGGAGCCTCCTACGAGCAGTACTTC.

This clonotype has only one observation. The rearrangement joins TRBV11-2 to TRBJ2-3; D not resolved. V was trimmed by 7 bases and J by 4 bases, leaving 12 bases between them. Germline CDR1 is SGHAT and CDR2 is FQNNGV. CDR3 length: 13 amino acids. The DNA for the CDR3 is TGTGCCAGCACTCCCAACAGCGCAGATACGCAGTATTTT. This gives the protein CASTPNSADTQYF. Using reference TRBV11-2 and TRBJ2-3 for the parts outside the CDR3, the full variable domain is EAGVAQSPRYKIIEKRQSVAFWCNPISGHATLYWYQQILGQGPKLLIQFQNNGVVDDSQLPKDRFSAERLKGVDSTLKIQPAKLEDSAVYLCASTPNSADTQYFGPGTRLTVL.

The V and J genes are TRBV6-2 or TRBV6-3 and TRBJ2-1; perhaps TRBD2 as D (6 bases). Looked up from germline, CDR1 is MNHEY and CDR2 is SVGEGT. The V gene lost 2 bases and the J gene lost 6 bases, with 11 bases spanning the gap. This CDR3 is built from 14 residues. The chain's CDR3 is CASSYPGGFNEQFF. The CDR3 coding sequence is TGTGCCAGCAGTTACCCTGGAGGGTTCAATGAGCAGTTCTTC.